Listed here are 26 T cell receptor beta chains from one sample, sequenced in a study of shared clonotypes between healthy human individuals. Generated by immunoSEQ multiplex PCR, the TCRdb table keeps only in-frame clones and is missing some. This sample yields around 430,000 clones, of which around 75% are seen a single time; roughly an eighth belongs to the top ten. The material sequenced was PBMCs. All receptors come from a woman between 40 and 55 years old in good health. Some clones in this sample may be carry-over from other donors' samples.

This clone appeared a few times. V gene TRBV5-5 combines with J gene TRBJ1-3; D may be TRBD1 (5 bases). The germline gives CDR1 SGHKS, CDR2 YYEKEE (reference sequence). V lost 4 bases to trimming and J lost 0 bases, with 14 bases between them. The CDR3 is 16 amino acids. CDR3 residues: CASSPGLPYSGNTIYF. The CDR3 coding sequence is TGTGCCAGCAGCCCGGGACTTCCCTACTCTGGAAACACCATATATTTT.

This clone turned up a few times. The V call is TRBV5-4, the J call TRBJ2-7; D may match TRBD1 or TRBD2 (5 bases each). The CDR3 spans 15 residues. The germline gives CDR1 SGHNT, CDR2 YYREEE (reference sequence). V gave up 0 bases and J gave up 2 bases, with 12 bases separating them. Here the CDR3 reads CASSLDGTGTYEQYF. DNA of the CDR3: TGTGCCAGCAGCTTGGACGGGACGGGGACCTACGAGCAGTACTTC. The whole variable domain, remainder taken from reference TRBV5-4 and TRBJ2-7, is ETGVTQSPTHLIKTRGQQVTLRCSSQSGHNTVSWYQQALGQGPQFIFQYYREEENGRGNFPPRFSGLQFPNYSSELNVNALELDDSALYLCASSLDGTGTYEQYFGPGTRLTVT.

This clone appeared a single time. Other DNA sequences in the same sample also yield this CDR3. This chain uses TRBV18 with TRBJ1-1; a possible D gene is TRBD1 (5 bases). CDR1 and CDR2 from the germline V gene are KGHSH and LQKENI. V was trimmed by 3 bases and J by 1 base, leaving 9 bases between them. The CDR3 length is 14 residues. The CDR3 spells CASSPPTANTEAFF. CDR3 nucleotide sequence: TGTGCCAGCTCACCTCCGACAGCGAACACTGAAGCTTTCTTT.

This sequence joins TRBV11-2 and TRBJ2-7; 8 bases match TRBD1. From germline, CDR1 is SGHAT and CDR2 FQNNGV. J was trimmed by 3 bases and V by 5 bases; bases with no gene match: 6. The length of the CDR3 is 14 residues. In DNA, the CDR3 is TGTGCCAGCAGCCGGACAGGGAAAGTCTACGAGCAGTACTTC. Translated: CASSRTGKVYEQYF. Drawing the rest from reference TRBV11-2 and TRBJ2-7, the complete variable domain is EAGVAQSPRYKIIEKRQSVAFWCNPISGHATLYWYQQILGQGPKLLIQFQNNGVVDDSQLPKDRFSAERLKGVDSTLKIQPAKLEDSAVYLCASSRTGKVYEQYFGPGTRLTVT.

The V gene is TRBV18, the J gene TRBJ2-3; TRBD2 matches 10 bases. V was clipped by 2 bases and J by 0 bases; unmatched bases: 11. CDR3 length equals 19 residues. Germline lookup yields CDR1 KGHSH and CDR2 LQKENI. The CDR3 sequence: CASSPYIAGGPLSTDTQYF. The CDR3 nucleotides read TGTGCCAGCTCACCATATATAGCGGGAGGTCCCCTGAGCACAGATACGCAGTATTTT.

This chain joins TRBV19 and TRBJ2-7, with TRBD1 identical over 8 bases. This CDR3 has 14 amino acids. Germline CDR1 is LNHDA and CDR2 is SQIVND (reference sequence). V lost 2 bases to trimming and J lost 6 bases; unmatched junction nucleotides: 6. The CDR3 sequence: CASSIRQGAGEQYF. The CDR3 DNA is TGTGCCAGTAGTATAAGGCAGGGGGCTGGCGAGCAGTACTTC.

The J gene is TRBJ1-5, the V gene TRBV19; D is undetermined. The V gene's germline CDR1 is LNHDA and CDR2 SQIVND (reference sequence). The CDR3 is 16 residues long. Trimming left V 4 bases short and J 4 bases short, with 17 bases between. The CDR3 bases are TGTGCCAGTAGTACCCTCGAGACAAGTAAGAATCAGCCCCAGCATTTT. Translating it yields CASSTLETSKNQPQHF.

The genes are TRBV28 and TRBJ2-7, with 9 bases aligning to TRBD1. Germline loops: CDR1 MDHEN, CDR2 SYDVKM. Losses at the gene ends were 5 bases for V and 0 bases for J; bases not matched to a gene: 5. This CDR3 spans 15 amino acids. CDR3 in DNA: TGTGCCAGCAGTGACGACAGGGGGAGCTCCTACGAGCAGTACTTC. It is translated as CASSDDRGSSYEQYF.

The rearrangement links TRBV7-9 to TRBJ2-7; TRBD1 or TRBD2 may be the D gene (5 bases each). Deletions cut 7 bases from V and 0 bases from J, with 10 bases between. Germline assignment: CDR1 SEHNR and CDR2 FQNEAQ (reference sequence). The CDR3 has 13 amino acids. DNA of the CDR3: TGTGCCAGCACCGGGGCCTCCTCCTACGAGCAGTACTTC. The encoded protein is CASTGASSYEQYF.

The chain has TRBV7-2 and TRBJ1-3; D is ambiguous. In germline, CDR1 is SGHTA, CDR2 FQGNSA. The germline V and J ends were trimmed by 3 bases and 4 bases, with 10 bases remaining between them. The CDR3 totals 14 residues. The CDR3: CASSLGFQGNTIYF. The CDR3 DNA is TGTGCCAGCAGCTTGGGATTTCAGGGAAACACCATATATTTT.

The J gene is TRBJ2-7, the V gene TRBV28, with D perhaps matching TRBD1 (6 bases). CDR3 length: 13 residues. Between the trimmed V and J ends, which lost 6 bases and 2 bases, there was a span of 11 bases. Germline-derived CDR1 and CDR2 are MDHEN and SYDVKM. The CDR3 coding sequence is TGTGCCAGCAGGTCAGGGGTAGCCTACGAGCAGTACTTC. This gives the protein CASRSGVAYEQYF.

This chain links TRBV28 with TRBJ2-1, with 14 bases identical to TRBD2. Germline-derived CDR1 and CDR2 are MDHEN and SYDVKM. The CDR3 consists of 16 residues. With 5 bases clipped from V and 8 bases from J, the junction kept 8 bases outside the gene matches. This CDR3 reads CASSAGLAGDADEQFF. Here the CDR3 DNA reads TGTGCCAGCAGTGCGGGACTAGCGGGAGACGCTGATGAGCAGTTCTTC. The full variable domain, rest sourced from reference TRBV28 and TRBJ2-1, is DVKVTQSSRYLVKRTGEKVFLECVQDMDHENMFWYRQDPGLGLRLIYFSYDVKMKEKGDIPEGYSVSREKKERFSLILESASTNQTSMYLCASSAGLAGDADEQFFGPGTRLTVL.

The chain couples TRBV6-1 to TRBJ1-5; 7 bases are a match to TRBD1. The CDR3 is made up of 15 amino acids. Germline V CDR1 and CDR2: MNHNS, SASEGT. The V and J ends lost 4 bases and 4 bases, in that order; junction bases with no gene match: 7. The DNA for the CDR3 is TGTGCCAGCAGTGCGTTAGGACAGGCGAATCAGCCCCAGCATTTT. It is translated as CASSALGQANQPQHF.

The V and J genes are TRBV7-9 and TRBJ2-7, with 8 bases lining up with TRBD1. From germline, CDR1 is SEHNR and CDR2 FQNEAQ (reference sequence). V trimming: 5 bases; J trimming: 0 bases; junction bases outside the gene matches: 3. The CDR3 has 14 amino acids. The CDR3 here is CASSHDRGSYEQYF. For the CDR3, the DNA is TGTGCCAGCAGCCACGACAGGGGCTCCTACGAGCAGTACTTC.

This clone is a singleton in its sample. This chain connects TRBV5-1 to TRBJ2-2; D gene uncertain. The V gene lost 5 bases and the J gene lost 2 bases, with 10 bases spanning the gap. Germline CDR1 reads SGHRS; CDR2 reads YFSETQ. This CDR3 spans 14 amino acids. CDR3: CASRGTLNTGELFF. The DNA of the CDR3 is TGCGCCAGCAGAGGCACTCTTAACACCGGGGAGCTGTTTTTT.

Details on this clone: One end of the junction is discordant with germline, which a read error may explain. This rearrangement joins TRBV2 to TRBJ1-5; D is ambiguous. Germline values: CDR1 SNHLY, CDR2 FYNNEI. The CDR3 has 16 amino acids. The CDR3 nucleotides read TGTGCCAGCACCGTCGGAAGAAGAAGGAGCATTCAGCCCCAGCATTTT. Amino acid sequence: CASTVGRRRSIQPQHF.

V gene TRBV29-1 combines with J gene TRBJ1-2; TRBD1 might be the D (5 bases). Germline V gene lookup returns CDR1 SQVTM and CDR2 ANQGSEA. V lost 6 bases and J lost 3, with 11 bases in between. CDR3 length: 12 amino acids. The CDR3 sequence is CSVETADYGYTF. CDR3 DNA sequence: TGCAGCGTCGAGACAGCGGACTATGGCTACACCTTC.

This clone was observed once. As DNA, the CDR3 is TGTGCCAGCAGCTTATGGGGTGGCGCTGAAGCTTTCTTT. Its translation is CASSLWGGAEAFF. The J gene is TRBJ1-1, the V gene TRBV7-3; D uncertain. This CDR3 contains 13 residues. The V end was cut by 2 bases, the J end by 6 bases, with 10 bases between. In germline, CDR1 is SGHTA, CDR2 FQGTGA.

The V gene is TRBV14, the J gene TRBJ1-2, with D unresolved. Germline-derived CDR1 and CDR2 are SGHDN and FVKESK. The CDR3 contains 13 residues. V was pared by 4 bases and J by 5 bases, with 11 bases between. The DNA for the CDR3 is TGTGCCAGCAGCCCATACGGCCCATATGGCTACACCTTC. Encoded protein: CASSPYGPYGYTF.

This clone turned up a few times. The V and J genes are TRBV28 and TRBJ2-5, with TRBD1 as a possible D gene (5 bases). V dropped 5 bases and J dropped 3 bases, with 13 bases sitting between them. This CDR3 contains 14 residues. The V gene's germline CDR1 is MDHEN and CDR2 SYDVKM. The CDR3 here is CASSKLDTEETQYF. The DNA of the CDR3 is TGTGCCAGCAGTAAACTGGACACTGAAGAGACCCAGTACTTC.

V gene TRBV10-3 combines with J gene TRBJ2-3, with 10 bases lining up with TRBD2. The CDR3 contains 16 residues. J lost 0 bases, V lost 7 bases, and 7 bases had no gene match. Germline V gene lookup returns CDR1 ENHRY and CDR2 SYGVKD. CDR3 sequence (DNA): TGTGCCATCAACCCTAGCGGGGGCCCTAGCACAGATACGCAGTATTTT. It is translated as CAINPSGGPSTDTQYF.

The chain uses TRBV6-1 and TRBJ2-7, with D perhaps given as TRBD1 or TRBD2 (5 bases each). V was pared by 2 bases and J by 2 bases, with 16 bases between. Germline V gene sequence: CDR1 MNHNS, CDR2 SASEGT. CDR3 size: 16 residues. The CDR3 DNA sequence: TGTGCCAGCAGTGAATTGGCCGGGACCTCACCCTACGAGCAGTACTTC. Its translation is CASSELAGTSPYEQYF.

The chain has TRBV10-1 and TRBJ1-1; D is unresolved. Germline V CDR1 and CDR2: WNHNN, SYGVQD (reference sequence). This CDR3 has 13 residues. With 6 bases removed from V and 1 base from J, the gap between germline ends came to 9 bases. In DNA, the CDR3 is TGCGCCAGCAGCTCTCATAGGAACACTGAAGCTTTCTTT. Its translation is CASSSHRNTEAFF.

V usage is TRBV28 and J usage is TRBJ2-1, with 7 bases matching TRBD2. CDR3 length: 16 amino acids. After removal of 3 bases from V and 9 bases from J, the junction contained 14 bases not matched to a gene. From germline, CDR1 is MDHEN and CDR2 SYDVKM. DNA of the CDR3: TGTGCCAGCAGTTTCTCGTATAGCGGGCGGCCCCCTGAGCAGTTCTTC. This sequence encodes CASSFSYSGRPPEQFF.

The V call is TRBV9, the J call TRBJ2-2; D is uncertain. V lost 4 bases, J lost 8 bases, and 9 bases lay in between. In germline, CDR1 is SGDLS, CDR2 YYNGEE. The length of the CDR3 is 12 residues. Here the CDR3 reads CASSPPRGELFF. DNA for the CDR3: TGTGCCAGCAGCCCTCCCCGGGGGGAGCTGTTTTTT.

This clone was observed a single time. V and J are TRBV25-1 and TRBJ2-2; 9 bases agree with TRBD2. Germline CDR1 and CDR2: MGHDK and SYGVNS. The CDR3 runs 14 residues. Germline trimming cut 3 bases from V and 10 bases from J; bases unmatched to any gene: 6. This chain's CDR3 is CASSDPGLAVELFF. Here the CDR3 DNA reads TGTGCCAGCAGTGACCCGGGACTAGCTGTGGAGCTGTTTTTT.